The 11 T cell receptor beta chains below come from one sample, sequenced in a study of T cell repertoires in cytomegalovirus infection. One entry per CDR3 protein results from TCRdb running MiXCR on the reads. The sample includes hundreds of thousands of distinct CDR3 sequences, 11% of them seen just once. Sample: PBMCs. The receptors originated from a human donor in good health (CMV status not recorded). Some clones in this sample may be carry-over from other donors' samples.

The rearrangement links TRBV4-1 to TRBJ1-1; no clear D gene. Germline V gene data show CDR1 as MGHRA and CDR2 as YSYEKL. The CDR3 loop spans 16 amino acids. Trimming left V 4 bases short and J 2 bases short, with 17 bases between. CDR3 loop: CASSPPRAESNTEAFF. The CDR3, as DNA: TGCGCCAGCAGCCCCCCCCGGGCAGAATCAAACACTGAAGCTTTCTTT.

There are many counts of this clonotype. The V call is TRBV20-1, the J call TRBJ1-1; D is undetermined. Germline CDR1 DFQATT, CDR2 SNEGSKA (reference sequence). The CDR3 has 13 residues. Trimming stripped 5 bases from V and 4 bases from J, with 14 bases between. CDR3 residues: CSAVRPMSTEAFF. The CDR3 nucleotides read TGCAGTGCTGTCCGGCCCATGAGCACTGAAGCTTTCTTT.

The sample holds many counts of this clonotype. CDR3 loop: CASSQTVGTEQFF. Written as DNA, the CDR3 is TGTGCCAGCAGTCAGACAGTTGGCACGGAACAGTTCTTC. The chain uses TRBV7-3 and TRBJ2-1; weak D call: TRBD1 (5 bases). CDR3 size: 13 residues. Trimming left V 6 bases short and J 13 bases short, with 19 bases between. Germline loops: CDR1 SGHTA, CDR2 FQGTGA.

The V and J genes are TRBV5-4 and TRBJ1-2; 8 nucleotides line up with TRBD1. V was clipped by 2 bases and J by 7 bases; unmatched bases: 13. This CDR3 region has 16 residues. Germline CDR1 reads SGHNT; CDR2 reads YYREEE (reference sequence). In DNA form, the CDR3 reads TGTGCCAGCAGCTTCCCTGGACAGGGTGGTTTCGGTGGCTACACCTTC. Residues: CASSFPGQGGFGGYTF.

This clonotype appeared many times. The chain is built from TRBV7-2 and TRBJ1-3, with 7 bases lining up with TRBD1. The V segment lost 5 bases and the J segment 2 bases; nucleotides outside the gene matches: 3. Germline-derived CDR1 and CDR2 are SGHTA and FQGNSA. The CDR3 spans 14 residues. CDR3 amino acids: CASSVGTAGNTIYF. The CDR3 DNA follows: TGTGCCAGCAGCGTAGGGACAGCTGGAAACACCATATATTTT.

This clonotype has ten or more counts. This sequence joins TRBV7-6 and TRBJ2-2; unclear D gene. This CDR3 spans 15 amino acids. Trimming stripped 5 bases from V and 5 bases from J, with 15 bases between. From germline, CDR1 is SGHVS and CDR2 FNYEAQ. CDR3 sequence (DNA): TGTGCCAGCAGCGTCAATAGGCCTGATACCGGGGAGCTGTTTTTT. Its protein is CASSVNRPDTGELFF.

This clonotype has at least ten counts. The chain employs TRBV5-1 and TRBJ1-1, with D maybe TRBD1 (5 bases). Trimming cost V 3 bases and J 1 base, with 10 bases left between them. Germline V lookup: CDR1 SGHRS, CDR2 YFSETQ. The CDR3 extends over 14 amino acids. The CDR3 DNA is TGCGCCAGCAGCTCACGGGGGGAGAACACTGAAGCTTTCTTT. It translates to CASSSRGENTEAFF.

This clonotype was counted many times. V is TRBV6-1 and J is TRBJ2-1; D unclear. The CDR3 has 15 residues. Germline CDR1 MNHNS, CDR2 SASEGT. V was shortened by 5 bases and J by 5 bases, with 16 bases between the two germline ends. CDR3 coding DNA: TGTGCCAGCAGTCCGGGCCTCAATTGGGACAATGAGCAGTTCTTC. It codes for CASSPGLNWDNEQFF.

This clonotype was seen a handful of times. As DNA, the CDR3 is TGCAGTGCGCCCATAGCGGGGGGGAGGGAGACCCAGTACTTC. Protein: CSAPIAGGRETQYF. The chain carries TRBV20-1 and TRBJ2-5, with 11 bases identical to TRBD2. CDR3 length equals 14 residues. The V and J ends lost 6 bases and 5 bases, in that order; junction bases with no gene match: 8. CDR1 is DFQATT and CDR2 is SNEGSKA in the germline V gene (reference sequence).

The sample holds many counts of this clonotype. J is TRBJ2-7 and V is TRBV7-9; the match to TRBD1 covers 7 bases. The CDR3 runs to 14 residues. Germline-derived CDR1 and CDR2 are SEHNR and FQNEAQ (reference sequence). Trimming took 1 base from V and 3 from J; bases not matched to a gene: 3. The CDR3 sequence: CASSLVGDSYEQYF. CDR3 nucleotide sequence: TGTGCCAGCAGCTTAGTTGGGGACAGCTACGAGCAGTACTTC.

The sample holds many counts of this clonotype. This chain uses TRBV7-2 with TRBJ2-3; TRBD2 matches at 9 bases. The CDR3 runs 14 residues. Trimming at V came to 5 bases and at J to 7 bases, leaving 7 bases not matched to a gene. In germline, CDR1 is SGHTA, CDR2 FQGNSA. CDR3 DNA sequence: TGTGCCAGCAGCCCCCCTCCTAGCGGGAATACGCAGTATTTT. Translating it yields CASSPPPSGNTQYF.